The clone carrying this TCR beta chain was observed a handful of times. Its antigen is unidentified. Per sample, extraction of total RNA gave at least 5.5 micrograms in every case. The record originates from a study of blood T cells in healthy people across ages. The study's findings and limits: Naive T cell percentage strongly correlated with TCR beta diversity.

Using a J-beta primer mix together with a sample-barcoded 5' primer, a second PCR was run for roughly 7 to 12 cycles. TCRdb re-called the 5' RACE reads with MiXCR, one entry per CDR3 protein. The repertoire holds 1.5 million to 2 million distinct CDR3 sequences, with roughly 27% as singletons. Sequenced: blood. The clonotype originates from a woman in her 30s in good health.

CDR3 residues: CASSPDQATNYGYTF. The CDR3 nucleotides are TGTGCCAGCAGCCCTGATCAAGCCACTAACTATGGCTACACCTTC. The J gene is TRBJ1-2, the V gene TRBV7-2; D uncertain. Germline V CDR1 and CDR2: SGHTA, FQGNSA. The V end lost 5 bases, the J end lost 0 bases, and 13 bases lay between the germline ends. CDR3 length: 15 residues.